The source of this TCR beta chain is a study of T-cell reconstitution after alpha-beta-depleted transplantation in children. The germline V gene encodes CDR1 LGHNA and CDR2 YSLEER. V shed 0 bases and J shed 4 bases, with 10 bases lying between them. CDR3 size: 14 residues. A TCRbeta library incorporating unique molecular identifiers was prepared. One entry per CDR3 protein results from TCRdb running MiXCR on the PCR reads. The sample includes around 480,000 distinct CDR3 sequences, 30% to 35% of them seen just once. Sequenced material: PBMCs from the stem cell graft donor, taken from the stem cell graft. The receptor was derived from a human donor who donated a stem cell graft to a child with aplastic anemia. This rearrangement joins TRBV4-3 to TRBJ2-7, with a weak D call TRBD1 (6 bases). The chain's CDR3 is CASSQERTVYEQYF. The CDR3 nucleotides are TGCGCCAGCAGCCAAGAAAGGACAGTTTACGAGCAGTACTTC.